A single sample is the source of the 5 T cell receptor beta chains below, sequenced in a study of blood T cell repertoires in COVID-19. Repertoires were generated with immunoSEQ multiplex PCR, while TCRdb's copy carries only in-frame clones and drops some. The sample yields a few hundred thousand clones, around 85% seen once. Sample: peripheral blood. The receptors derive from a human donor in a cohort sampled during active COVID-19.

This clone appeared a single time. The genes are TRBV5-5 and TRBJ2-7; 10 bases map to TRBD1. The CDR3 sequence is 15 residues long. Trimming removed 7 bases from V and 2 bases from J; junction bases left unmatched: 9. CDR1 is SGHKS and CDR2 is YYEKEE in the germline V gene (reference sequence). In DNA, the CDR3 is TGTGCCAGCCGACTTCCGGGACAGGGGCCCTACGAGCAGTACTTC. Its translation is CASRLPGQGPYEQYF.

This chain joins TRBV7-9 and TRBJ1-1; the D is unclear. Trimming took off 7 bases at V and 4 bases at J, with 22 bases between the two ends. CDR3 length: 16 amino acids. CDR1 and CDR2 (germline): SEHNR, FQNEAQ (reference sequence). In DNA form, the CDR3 reads TGTGCCAGCATTCCCTCTAGTGGGCCGGGGATCACTGAAGCTTTCTTT. Translation: CASIPSSGPGITEAFF.

This chain links TRBV5-1 with TRBJ1-5; 11 bases align to TRBD1. Germline CDR1 SGHRS, CDR2 YFSETQ. Trimming took 4 bases from V and 5 from J; bases not matched to a gene: 2. This CDR3 is built from 14 residues. The DNA of the CDR3 is TGCGCCAGCAGCATGGACAGGGGGCATCAGCCCCAGCATTTT. Amino acids: CASSMDRGHQPQHF.

DNA for the CDR3: TGTGCCAGCAGCCCCGAGGGACTAGCGGGCTACGAGCAGTACTTC. Translated, it gives CASSPEGLAGYEQYF. The chain has TRBV9 and TRBJ2-7, with 12 nucleotides matching TRBD2. J gave up 3 bases and V 4 bases, and 5 bases lay outside the gene matches. Per germline, CDR1 SGDLS and CDR2 YYNGEE. The CDR3 is 15 residues long.

This clone was seen just once. Here the CDR3 reads CASSMGGEAFF. In DNA, the CDR3 is TGTGCCAGTAGTATGGGGGGGGAAGCTTTCTTT. The gene calls are TRBV19 and TRBJ1-1; D might be TRBD1 (5 bases). The length of the CDR3 is 11 residues. V dropped 3 bases and J dropped 8 bases, with 7 bases sitting between them. The V gene's germline CDR1 is LNHDA and CDR2 SQIVND (reference sequence). Based on the CDR3 plus reference TRBV19 and TRBJ1-1, the full variable domain is DGGITQSPKYLFRKEGQNVTLSCEQNLNHDAMYWYRQDPGQGLRLIYYSQIVNDFQKGDIAEGYSVSREKKESFPLTVTSAQKNPTAFYLCASSMGGEAFFGQGTRLTVV.